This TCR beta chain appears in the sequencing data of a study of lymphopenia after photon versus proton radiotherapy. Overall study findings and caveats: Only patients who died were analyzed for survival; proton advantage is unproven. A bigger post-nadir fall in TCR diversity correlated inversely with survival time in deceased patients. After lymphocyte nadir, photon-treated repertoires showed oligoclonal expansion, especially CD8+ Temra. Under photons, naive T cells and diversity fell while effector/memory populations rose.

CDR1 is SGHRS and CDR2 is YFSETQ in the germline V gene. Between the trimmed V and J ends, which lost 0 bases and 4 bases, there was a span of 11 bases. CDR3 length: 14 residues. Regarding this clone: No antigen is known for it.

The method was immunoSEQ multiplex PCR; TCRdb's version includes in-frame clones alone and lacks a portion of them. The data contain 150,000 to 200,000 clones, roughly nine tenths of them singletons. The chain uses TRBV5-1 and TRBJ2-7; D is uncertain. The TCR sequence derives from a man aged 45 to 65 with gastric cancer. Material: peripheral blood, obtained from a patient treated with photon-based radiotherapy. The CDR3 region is CASSLDALFYEQYF. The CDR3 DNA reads TGCGCCAGCAGCTTGGATGCCCTCTTTTACGAGCAGTACTTC.